This entry describes one TCR beta chain. This clone was counted between two and nine times. Its antigen specificity is not known. Base qualities were left out, and no much larger clone turns up one base away. V trim: 5 bases; J trim: 9 bases; unmatched bases: 12. CDR1 is given as MNHEY and CDR2 as SVGEGT, both from the germline V gene. Including the terminal cysteine and phenylalanine, the CDR3 comprises 16 residues. Just CDR3 DNA is preserved here, 48 bases in frame from base 1. The data were taken from a study of blood T cell repertoires in COVID-19 (dated by TCRdb to about 2020). Looking at the study overall: Collaborator samples came from the United States, Italy and Spain and covered acute and convalescent phases of COVID-19. Nearly every sample came with metadata listing a de-identified subject ID, COVID-19 status, age in years and sex. The dataset comprised deeply sampled blood TCRbeta repertoires from subjects exposed to, actively infected with, or recovered from COVID-19. Where available, HLA class I and class II types were obtained from metadata supplied by the sample provider rather than from assay-based typing. The prospective study material was composed of cDNA or gDNA derived from T cells, B-cell-depleted T cells, or PBMCs. The repertoires were released in a freely available public database meant as a resource for research on the immune response to SARS-CoV-2. The samples were drawn from two sources: the first 160 participants of the ongoing ImmuneRACE study, and 950 to 1,500 subjects contributed by 6 global collaborators. Study-level results and caveats: The amount of clinical and demographic metadata varied by source and participant and was provided uncurated.

Collaborating institutions collected whole blood in K2EDTA tubes following their own protocols. For TCRbeta analysis, collaborators shipped samples as frozen whole blood, isolated PBMCs, or DNA extracted from either of those sample types. TCRbeta CDR3 regions were amplified from genomic DNA by means of the immunoSEQ Assay, a bias-controlled multiplex PCR. The original pipeline was this. Nucleated cell counts per sample were estimated from amplification of reference gene primers within the assay. Sequence reads were collapsed and filtered to measure the absolute abundance of every unique TCRbeta CDR3 rearrangement. Productive Simpson clonality was computed per sample as the square root of Simpson's diversity index over productive rearrangements. As stored in TCRdb, this immuneACCESS dataset retains in-frame rearrangements with V and J assigned. A fraction of the clones does not appear; measured against another copy, unresolved V genes explain less than half of the discrepancy, and the remainder lacks a known reason. V and J calls and clone size are copied from that table; D and trimming were computed from the DNA. The sample records 84,000 or so clones, less than 85% of which are singletons. In total, the top ten clones hold roughly 21% of the sample.

The sequencing input was peripheral blood. The sequence links TRBV6-2 or TRBV6-3 to TRBJ2-1; 11 bases in between match TRBD2. This receptor was identified in an elderly woman with acute or convalescent COVID-19. The CDR3 has the sequence CASSSRVAGGPGEQFF. Read as DNA, the sequence is TGTGCCAGCAGTAGCCGAGTAGCGGGAGGGCCGGGTGAGCAGTTCTTC.